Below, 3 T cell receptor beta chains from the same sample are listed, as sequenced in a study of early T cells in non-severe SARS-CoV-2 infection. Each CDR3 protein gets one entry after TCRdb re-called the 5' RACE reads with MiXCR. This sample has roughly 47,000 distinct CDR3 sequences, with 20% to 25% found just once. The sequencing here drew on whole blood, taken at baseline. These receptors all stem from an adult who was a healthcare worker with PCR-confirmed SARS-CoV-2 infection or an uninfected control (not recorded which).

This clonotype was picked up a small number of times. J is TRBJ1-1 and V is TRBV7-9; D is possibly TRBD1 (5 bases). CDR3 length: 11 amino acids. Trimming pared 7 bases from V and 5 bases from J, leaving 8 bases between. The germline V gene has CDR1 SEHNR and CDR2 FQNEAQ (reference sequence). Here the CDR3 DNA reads TGTGCCAGCACCAAGGGGACTGAAGCTTTCTTT. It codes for CASTKGTEAFF.

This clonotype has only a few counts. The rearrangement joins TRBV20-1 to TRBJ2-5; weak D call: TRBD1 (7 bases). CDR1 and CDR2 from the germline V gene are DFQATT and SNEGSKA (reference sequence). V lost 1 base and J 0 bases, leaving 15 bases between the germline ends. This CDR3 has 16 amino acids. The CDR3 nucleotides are TGCAGTGCTAGAGGGAGGGGGCCGCCGTACCAAGAGACCCAGTACTTC. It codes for CSARGRGPPYQETQYF.

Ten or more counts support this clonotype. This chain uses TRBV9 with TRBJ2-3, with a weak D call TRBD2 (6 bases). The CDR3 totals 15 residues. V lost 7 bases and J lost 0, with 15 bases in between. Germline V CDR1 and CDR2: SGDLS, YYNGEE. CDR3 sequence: CASGPGDPSTDTQYF. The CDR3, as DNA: TGTGCCAGCGGTCCGGGGGATCCTAGCACAGATACGCAGTATTTT.